The 8 T cell receptor beta chains given below trace back to one sample, sequenced in a study of shared clonotypes between healthy human individuals. Assay: immunoSEQ multiplex PCR; the TCRdb copy retains only in-frame clones and omits some. Found here are around 95,000 clones, less than 50% of them singletons; the top ten hold about 14%. The sequenced sample was PBMCs. These receptors were obtained from a woman aged 35 to 49 in good health. Some clones in this sample may be carry-over from other donors' samples.

This clone came up a few times. V and J are TRBV11-2 and TRBJ2-2, with D tentatively TRBD1 or TRBD2 (5 bases each). Germline V lookup: CDR1 SGHAT, CDR2 FQNNGV. Trimming left V 5 bases short and J 1 base short, with 17 bases between. The CDR3 totals 17 residues. CDR3 residues: CASSLKMGVGNTGELFF. CDR3 DNA sequence: TGTGCCAGCAGCCTGAAGATGGGGGTCGGGAACACCGGGGAGCTGTTTTTT.

This chain joins TRBV11-1 and TRBJ2-1; D might be TRBD1 (6 bases). This CDR3 is 13 amino acids long. Germline-derived CDR1 and CDR2 are SGHAT and FQDESV (reference sequence). Trimming left V 5 bases short and J 4 bases short, with 9 bases between. The CDR3 sequence: CASSPGAYNEQFF. CDR3 in DNA: TGTGCCAGCAGCCCAGGGGCTTACAATGAGCAGTTCTTC.

This clone was picked up many times. The rearrangement uses TRBV11-3 and TRBJ2-3, with 7 nucleotides matching TRBD1. This CDR3 is 15 amino acids long. CDR1 and CDR2 (germline): SGHNT, YENEEA. V lost 3 bases, J lost 0 bases, and 3 bases stayed unmatched. DNA of the CDR3: TGTGCCAGCAGCTTGGGACAGCTAAGCACAGATACGCAGTATTTT. Protein product: CASSLGQLSTDTQYF.

On this clone: A much larger clone differs by one base, so this may be a read error. This sequence joins TRBV2 and TRBJ2-2; D remains ambiguous. Germline V gene data show CDR1 as SNHLY and CDR2 as FYNNEI. CDR3 length equals 13 residues. The CDR3 DNA reads TGTGCCGGCAGTGGAGTGCACACCGGGGAGCTGTTTTTT. Its protein is CAGSGVHTGELFF. Full variable domain (rest looked up from reference TRBV2 and TRBJ2-2): EPEVTQTPSHQVTQMGQEVILRCVPISNHLYFYWYRQILGQKVEFLVSFYNNEISEKSEIFDDQFSVERPDGSNFTLKIRSTKLEDSAMYFCAGSGVHTGELFFGEGSRLTVL.

This chain links TRBV20-1 with TRBJ2-1; no reliable D call. The CDR3 is made up of 11 amino acids. The germline V gene encodes CDR1 DFQATT and CDR2 SNEGSKA (reference sequence). V was trimmed by 1 base and J by 12 bases, leaving 10 bases between them. The CDR3 loop reads CSARVSHAQFF. CDR3 nucleotides: TGCAGTGCTAGAGTGTCACACGCGCAGTTCTTC.

The V gene is TRBV28, the J gene TRBJ2-7; D remains ambiguous. This CDR3 is built from 11 residues. V shed 8 bases and J shed 4 bases, with 9 bases lying between them. The V gene's germline CDR1 is MDHEN and CDR2 SYDVKM. CDR3 region: CASGSTYEQYF. Here the CDR3 DNA reads TGTGCCAGCGGTTCGACGTACGAGCAGTACTTC.

V and J are TRBV30 and TRBJ1-5; no definite D call. The CDR3 consists of 15 residues. Germline lookup yields CDR1 GTSNPN and CDR2 SVGIG (reference sequence). V lost 0 bases, J lost 4 bases, and 13 bases lay in between. The CDR3 nucleotides read TGTGCCTGGAGTGTGGGAAGGAACTCTAATCAGCCCCAGCATTTT. Its protein product is CAWSVGRNSNQPQHF.

As regards this clone: Just one base apart from a much larger clone, this may be a read error. The rearrangement uses TRBV5-1 and TRBJ1-3; D ambiguous. There are 14 residues in the CDR3. The germline V gene encodes CDR1 SGHRS and CDR2 YFSETQ. CDR3 loop: CASGLVSLGNTIYF. CDR3 coding DNA: TGCGCCAGCGGCTTGGTGTCACTTGGAAACACCATATATTTT.